This T cell receptor beta chain was sequenced for a study (dated by TCRdb to the mid-2010s). Background for the entire study: The study tested whether tumor-infiltrating Tregs in breast cancer are recruited from blood Tregs or converted in situ from other CD4+ T cell subsets.

Results the study describes overall, beyond this receptor: Tumor-infiltrating Treg TCR alpha and beta sequences overlapped most with tumor naive CD4+ T cells, then with blood naive CD4+ T cells. Rather than covering whole repertoires, validation in the larger cohort was restricted to a single TCR beta V-J rearrangement. The TCR gene usage of tumor memory CD4+ T cells clustered together with blood and lymph node memory CD4+ cells and with lymph node naive CD4+ cells.

From V the trimming removes 5 bases and from J it removes 6 bases, while the gene matches leave 8 bases of the junction unaccounted for. Reading the germline V gene (reference sequence) gives CDR1 DFQATT and CDR2 SNEGSKA. Including cysteine and phenylalanine, the CDR3 has 13 amino acids. Only the CDR3 part of the read is kept: 39 bases, read in frame from the first base. Full-length TCR variable regions were amplified by 5' RACE PCR using constant-region reverse primers, and then by semi-nested PCR using Nested Universal Primer A. Using the ReliaPrep RNA Cell Miniprep System, total RNA was extracted, and the SMARTer RACE 5'/3' Kit was then used to reverse transcribe the RNA into 5'RACE-ready cDNA. Full-length TCR alpha and beta libraries were barcoded with multiplex adaptors and sequenced on an Illumina MiSeq. The authors processed their data as follows. For each of nine subset-tissue groups, sequencing data from the five patients were combined, and the groups were compared by unsupervised clustering of TCR gene usage. Repertoire similarity was calculated with the Morisita-Horn index, weighting shared sequences by their contribution to each repertoire. Starting from the raw public reads, TCRdb applied fastp trimming at Q25, assembled clones with MiXCR and retained in-frame beta chains. Here each entry gathers all rows of one CDR3 protein and keeps the most common genes and DNA. The V and J calls follow TCRdb's processing rather than the paper's. The sample yields around 30,000 distinct CDR3 sequences; about 28% were counted once. The ten largest clones add up to roughly 4% of the sample.

This clonotype turned up a few times. Its antigen is unknown. Per-nucleotide qualities are absent, and no much larger clonotype sits a single base away. To purify naive CD4+ T cells, the Miltenyi Naive CD4+ T Cell Isolation kit was used, and CD25 microbeads served to deplete Tregs. Tregs, naive and memory CD4+ T cells from tumor, blood and ipsilateral draining lymph nodes of 4 or 5 breast cancer patients underwent full-length TCR alpha and beta sequencing. Tumor tissue and lymph nodes obtained by ipsilateral axillary dissection were perfused with PBS, cut into small pieces and digested using collagenase I and hyaluronidase. Ficoll density gradient centrifugation was used to isolate mononuclear cells from lymph nodes or from under 55 ml of peripheral blood. A purity exceeding 90% was confirmed by FACS for the sorted cell populations.

Specimen: naive CD4+ T cells sorted from a lymph node. What the cell subset or site label conveys for this sample: naive CD4+ T cells, CD4+CD45RA+CD25-. The TCR sequence derives from a female donor with breast cancer. The chain uses TRBV20-1 and TRBJ2-7, with 9 bases in between that match TRBD1. The CDR3 region has the sequence CSAPGQGRVEQYF. The DNA sequence is given as TGCAGTGCTCCGGGACAGGGTCGAGTCGAGCAGTACTTC.